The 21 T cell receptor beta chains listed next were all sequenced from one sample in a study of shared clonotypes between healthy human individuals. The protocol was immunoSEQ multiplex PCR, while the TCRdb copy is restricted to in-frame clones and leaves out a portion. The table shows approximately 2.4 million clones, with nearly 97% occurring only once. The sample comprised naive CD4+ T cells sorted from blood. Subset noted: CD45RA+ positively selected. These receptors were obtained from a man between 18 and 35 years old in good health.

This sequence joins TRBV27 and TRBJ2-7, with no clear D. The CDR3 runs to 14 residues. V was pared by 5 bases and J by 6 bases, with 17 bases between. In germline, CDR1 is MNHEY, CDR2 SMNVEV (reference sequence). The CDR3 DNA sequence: TGTGCCAGCAGTCCTCGGAGTCGTGCAGGCGAGCAGTACTTC. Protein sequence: CASSPRSRAGEQYF.

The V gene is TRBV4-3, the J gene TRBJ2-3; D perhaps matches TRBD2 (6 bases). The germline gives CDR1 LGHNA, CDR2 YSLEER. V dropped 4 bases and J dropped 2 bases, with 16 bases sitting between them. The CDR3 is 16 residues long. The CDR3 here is CASSPSAGRNTDTQYF. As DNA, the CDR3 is TGCGCCAGCAGCCCGTCAGCGGGCAGAAACACAGATACGCAGTATTTT.

CDR3 sequence reads: CASSLALNRFF. The CDR3 DNA follows: TGTGCCAGCAGCTTAGCGCTAAACCGGTTCTTC. V gene TRBV7-2 combines with J gene TRBJ2-1; unclear D gene. Germline V CDR1 and CDR2: SGHTA, FQGNSA. The germline V and J ends were trimmed by 0 bases and 15 bases, with 9 bases remaining between them. The CDR3 is made up of 11 amino acids.

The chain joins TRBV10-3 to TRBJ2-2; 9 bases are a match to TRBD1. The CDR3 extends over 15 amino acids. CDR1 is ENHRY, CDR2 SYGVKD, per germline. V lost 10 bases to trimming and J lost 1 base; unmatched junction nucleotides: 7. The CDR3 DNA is TGTGCCACCAATGGGGGACAGGGGAACACCGGGGAGCTGTTTTTT. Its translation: CATNGGQGNTGELFF.

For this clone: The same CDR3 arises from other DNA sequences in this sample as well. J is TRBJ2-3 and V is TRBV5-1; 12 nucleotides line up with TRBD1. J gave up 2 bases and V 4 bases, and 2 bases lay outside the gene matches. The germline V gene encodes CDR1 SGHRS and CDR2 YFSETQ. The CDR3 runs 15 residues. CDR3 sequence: CASSAGQGATDTQYF. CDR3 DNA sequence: TGCGCCAGCAGCGCGGGACAGGGGGCCACAGATACGCAGTATTTT. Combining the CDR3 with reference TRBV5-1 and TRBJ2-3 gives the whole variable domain KAGVTQTPRYLIKTRGQQVTLSCSPISGHRSVSWYQQTPGQGLQFLFEYFSETQRNKGNFPGRFSGRQFSNSRSEMNVSTLELGDSALYLCASSAGQGATDTQYFGPGTRLTVL.

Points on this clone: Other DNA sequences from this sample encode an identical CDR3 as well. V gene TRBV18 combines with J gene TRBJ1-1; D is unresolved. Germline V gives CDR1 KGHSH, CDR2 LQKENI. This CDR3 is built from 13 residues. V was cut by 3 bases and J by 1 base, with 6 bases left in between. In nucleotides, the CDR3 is TGTGCCAGCTCACCCAAGGAGAACACTGAAGCTTTCTTT. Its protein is CASSPKENTEAFF.

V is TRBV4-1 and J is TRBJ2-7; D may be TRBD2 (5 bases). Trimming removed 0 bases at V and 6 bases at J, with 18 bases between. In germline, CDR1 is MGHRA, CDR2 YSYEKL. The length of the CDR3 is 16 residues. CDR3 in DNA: TGCGCCAGCAGCCAAGAACTACTAGACCACCTCGGCGAGCAGTACTTC. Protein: CASSQELLDHLGEQYF.

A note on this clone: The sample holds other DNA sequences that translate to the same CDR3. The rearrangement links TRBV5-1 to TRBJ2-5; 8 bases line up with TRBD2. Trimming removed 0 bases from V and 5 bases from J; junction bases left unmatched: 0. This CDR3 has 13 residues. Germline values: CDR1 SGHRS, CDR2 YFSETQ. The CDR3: CASSLASGETQYF. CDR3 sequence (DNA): TGCGCCAGCAGCTTGGCTAGCGGGGAGACCCAGTACTTC. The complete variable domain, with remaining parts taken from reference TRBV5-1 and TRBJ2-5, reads KAGVTQTPRYLIKTRGQQVTLSCSPISGHRSVSWYQQTPGQGLQFLFEYFSETQRNKGNFPGRFSGRQFSNSRSEMNVSTLELGDSALYLCASSLASGETQYFGPGTRLLVL.

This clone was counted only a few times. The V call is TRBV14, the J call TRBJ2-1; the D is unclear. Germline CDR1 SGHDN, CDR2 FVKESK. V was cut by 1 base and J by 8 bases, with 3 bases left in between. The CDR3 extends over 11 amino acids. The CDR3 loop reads CASSQAYEQFF. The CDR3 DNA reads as TGTGCCAGCAGCCAAGCATATGAGCAGTTCTTC.

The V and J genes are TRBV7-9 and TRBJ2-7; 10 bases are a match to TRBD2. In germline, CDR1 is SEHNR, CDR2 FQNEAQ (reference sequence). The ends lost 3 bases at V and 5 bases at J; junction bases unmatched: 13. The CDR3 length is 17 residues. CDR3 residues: CASSLGLAGDGSDEQYF. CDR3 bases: TGTGCCAGCAGCTTGGGCCTAGCGGGAGACGGGAGCGACGAGCAGTACTTC. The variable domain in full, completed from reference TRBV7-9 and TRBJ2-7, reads DTGVSQNPRHKITKRGQNVTFRCDPISEHNRLYWYRQTLGQGPEFLTYFQNEAQLEKSRLLSDRFSAERPKGSFSTLEIQRTEQGDSAMYLCASSLGLAGDGSDEQYFGPGTRLTVT.

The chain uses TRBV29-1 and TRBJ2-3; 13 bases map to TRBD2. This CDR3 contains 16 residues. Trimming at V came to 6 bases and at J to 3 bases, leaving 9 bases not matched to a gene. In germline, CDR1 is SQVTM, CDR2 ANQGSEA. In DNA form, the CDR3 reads TGCAGCGTGCAGAGGACTAGCGGGAGCCGAACAGATACGCAGTATTTT. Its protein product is CSVQRTSGSRTDTQYF.

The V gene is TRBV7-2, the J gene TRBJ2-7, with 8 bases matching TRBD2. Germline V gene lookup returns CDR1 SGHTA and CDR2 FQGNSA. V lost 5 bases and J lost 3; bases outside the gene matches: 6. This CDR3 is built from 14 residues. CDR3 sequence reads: CASSPGGMGYEQYF. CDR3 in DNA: TGTGCCAGCAGCCCGGGGGGGATGGGCTACGAGCAGTACTTC.

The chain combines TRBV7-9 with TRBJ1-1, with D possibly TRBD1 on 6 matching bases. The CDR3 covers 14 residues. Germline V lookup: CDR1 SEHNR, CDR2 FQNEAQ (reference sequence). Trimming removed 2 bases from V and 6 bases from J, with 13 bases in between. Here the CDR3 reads CASSLQGHSPEAFF. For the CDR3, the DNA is TGTGCCAGCAGCTTACAGGGGCATTCACCTGAAGCTTTCTTT.

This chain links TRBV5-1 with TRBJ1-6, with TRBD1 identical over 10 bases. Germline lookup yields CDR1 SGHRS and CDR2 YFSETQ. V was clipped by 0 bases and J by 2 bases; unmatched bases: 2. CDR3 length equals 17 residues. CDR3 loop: CASSLADRGTYNSPLHF. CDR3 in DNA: TGCGCCAGCAGCTTGGCGGACAGGGGGACCTATAATTCACCCCTCCACTTT.

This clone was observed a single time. For the CDR3, the DNA is TGTGCCAGCAGCTACCCGGACAGGGCGGGGGAGCTGTTTTTT. Protein product: CASSYPDRAGELFF. The V call is TRBV5-4, the J call TRBJ2-2, with 8 nucleotides matching TRBD1. Germline CDR1 SGHNT, CDR2 YYREEE (reference sequence). The CDR3 consists of 14 residues. The junction had 6 bases not matched to a gene; V was cut back by 3 bases and J by 8 bases.

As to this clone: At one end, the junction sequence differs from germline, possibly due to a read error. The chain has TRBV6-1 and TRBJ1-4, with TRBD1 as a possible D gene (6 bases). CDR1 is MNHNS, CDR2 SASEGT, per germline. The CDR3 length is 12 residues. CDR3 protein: CARSQGPEKLFF. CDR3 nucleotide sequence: TGTGCCCGCAGCCAGGGGCCAGAAAAACTGTTTTTT.

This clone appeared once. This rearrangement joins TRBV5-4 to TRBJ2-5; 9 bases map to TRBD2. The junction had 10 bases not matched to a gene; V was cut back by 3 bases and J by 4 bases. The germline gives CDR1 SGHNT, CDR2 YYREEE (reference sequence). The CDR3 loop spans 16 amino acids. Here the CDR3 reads CASSSDRSGGTETQYF. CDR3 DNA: TGTGCCAGCAGCTCGGACCGGAGCGGGGGGACAGAGACCCAGTACTTC.

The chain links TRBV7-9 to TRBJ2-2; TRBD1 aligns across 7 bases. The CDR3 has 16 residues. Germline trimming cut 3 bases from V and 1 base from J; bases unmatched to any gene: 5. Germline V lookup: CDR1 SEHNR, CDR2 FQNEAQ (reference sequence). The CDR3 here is CASSFPRTGNTGELFF. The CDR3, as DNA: TGTGCCAGCAGCTTTCCCCGGACAGGGAACACCGGGGAGCTGTTTTTT.

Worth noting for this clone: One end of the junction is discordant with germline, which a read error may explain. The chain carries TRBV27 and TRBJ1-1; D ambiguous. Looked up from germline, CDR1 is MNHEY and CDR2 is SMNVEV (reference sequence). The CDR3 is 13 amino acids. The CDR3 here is CATSGDVAPFAFF. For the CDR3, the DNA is TGTGCCACCAGTGGGGATGTCGCCCCTTTCGCTTTCTTT.

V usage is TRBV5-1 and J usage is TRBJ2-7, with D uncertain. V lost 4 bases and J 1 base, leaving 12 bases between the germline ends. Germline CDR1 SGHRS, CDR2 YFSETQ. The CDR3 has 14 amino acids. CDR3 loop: CASSPSLGSYEQYF. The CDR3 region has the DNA TGCGCCAGCAGCCCAAGTTTGGGGTCCTACGAGCAGTACTTC.

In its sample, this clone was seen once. The CDR3 DNA follows: TGTGCCAGCGGGGACAGGGACGGCACTGAAGCTTTCTTT. Translated, it gives CASGDRDGTEAFF. J is TRBJ1-1 and V is TRBV6-5; 9 positions match TRBD1. Unmatched junction bases numbered 5, after V lost 8 bases and J lost 4 bases. This CDR3 is 13 amino acids long. Germline V CDR1 and CDR2: MNHEY, SVGAGI.